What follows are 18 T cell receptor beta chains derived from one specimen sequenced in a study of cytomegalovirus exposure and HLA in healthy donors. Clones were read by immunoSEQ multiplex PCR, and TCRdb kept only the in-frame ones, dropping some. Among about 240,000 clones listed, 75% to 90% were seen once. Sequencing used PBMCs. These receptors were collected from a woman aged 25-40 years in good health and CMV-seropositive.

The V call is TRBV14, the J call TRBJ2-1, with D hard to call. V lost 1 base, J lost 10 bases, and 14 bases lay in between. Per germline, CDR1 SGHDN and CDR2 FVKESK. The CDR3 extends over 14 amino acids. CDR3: CASSQASGLAEQFF. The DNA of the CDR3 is TGTGCCAGCAGCCAAGCATCGGGTTTGGCGGAGCAGTTCTTC.

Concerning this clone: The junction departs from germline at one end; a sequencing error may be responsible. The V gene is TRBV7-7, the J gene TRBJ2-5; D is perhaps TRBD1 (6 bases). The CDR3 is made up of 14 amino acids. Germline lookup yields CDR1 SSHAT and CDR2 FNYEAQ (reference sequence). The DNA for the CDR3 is TGTGCTAGCAGCTTATCGGCTCAGGGGGAGACCCAGTACTTC. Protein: CASSLSAQGETQYF.

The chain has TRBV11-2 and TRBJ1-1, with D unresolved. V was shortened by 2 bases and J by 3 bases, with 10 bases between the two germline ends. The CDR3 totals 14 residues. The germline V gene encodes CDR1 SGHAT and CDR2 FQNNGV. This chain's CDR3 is CASSLLYRDTEAFF. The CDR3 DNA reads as TGTGCCAGCAGCTTACTGTACCGGGACACTGAAGCTTTCTTT.

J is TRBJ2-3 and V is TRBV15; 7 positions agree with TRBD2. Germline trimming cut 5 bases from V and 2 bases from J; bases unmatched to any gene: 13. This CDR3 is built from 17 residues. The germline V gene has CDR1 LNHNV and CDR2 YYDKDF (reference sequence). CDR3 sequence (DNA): TGTGCCACCAGCCGAGCAAACATAGCGGGTCACACAGATACGCAGTATTTT. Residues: CATSRANIAGHTDTQYF.

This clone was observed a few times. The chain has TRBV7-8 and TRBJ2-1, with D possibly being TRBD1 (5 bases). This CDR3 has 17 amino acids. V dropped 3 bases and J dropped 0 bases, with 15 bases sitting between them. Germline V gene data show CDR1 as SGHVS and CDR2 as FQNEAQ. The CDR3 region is CASSFSYGQGSYNEQFF. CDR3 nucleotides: TGTGCCAGCAGCTTTAGCTATGGTCAGGGCTCCTACAATGAGCAGTTCTTC.

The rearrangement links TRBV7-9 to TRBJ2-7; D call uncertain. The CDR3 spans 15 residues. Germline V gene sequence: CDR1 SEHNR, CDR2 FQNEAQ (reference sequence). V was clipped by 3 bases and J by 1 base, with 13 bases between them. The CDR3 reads CASSFATRPSYEQYF. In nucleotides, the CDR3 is TGTGCCAGCAGCTTCGCTACCCGTCCTTCCTACGAGCAGTACTTC.

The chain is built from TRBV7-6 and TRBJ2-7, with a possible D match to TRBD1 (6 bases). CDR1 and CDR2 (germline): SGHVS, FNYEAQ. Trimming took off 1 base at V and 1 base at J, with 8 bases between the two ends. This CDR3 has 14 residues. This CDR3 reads CASSLEGQSYEQYF. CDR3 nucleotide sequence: TGTGCCAGCAGCTTAGAGGGACAATCCTACGAGCAGTACTTC.

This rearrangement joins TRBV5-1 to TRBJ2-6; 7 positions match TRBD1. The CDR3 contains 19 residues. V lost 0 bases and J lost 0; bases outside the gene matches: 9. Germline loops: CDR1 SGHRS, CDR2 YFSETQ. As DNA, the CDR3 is TGCGCCAGCAGCTTGGGAACCGGGACAGTAAGCTCTGGGGCCAACGTCCTGACTTTC. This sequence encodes CASSLGTGTVSSGANVLTF. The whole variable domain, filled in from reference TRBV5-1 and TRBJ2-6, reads KAGVTQTPRYLIKTRGQQVTLSCSPISGHRSVSWYQQTPGQGLQFLFEYFSETQRNKGNFPGRFSGRQFSNSRSEMNVSTLELGDSALYLCASSLGTGTVSSGANVLTFGAGSRLTVL.

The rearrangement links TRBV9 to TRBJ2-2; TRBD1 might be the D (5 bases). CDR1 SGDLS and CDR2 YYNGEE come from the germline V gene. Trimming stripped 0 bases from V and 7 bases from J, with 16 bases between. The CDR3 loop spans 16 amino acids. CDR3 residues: CASSVVARRGGGELFF. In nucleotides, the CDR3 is TGTGCCAGCAGCGTAGTGGCTAGAAGGGGCGGCGGGGAGCTGTTTTTT.

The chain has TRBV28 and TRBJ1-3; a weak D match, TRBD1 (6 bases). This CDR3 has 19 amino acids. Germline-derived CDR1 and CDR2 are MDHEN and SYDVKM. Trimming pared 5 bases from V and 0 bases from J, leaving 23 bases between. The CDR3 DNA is TGTGCCAGCAGTGATTATACCTTTACCACAGGGAGCTCTGGAAACACCATATATTTT. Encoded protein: CASSDYTFTTGSSGNTIYF.

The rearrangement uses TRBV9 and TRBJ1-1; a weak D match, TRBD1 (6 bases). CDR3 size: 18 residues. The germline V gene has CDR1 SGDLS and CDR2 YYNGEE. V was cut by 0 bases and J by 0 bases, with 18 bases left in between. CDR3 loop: CASSVETYRVGLNTEAFF. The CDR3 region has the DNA TGTGCCAGCAGCGTAGAAACTTACAGGGTAGGTTTGAACACTGAAGCTTTCTTT.

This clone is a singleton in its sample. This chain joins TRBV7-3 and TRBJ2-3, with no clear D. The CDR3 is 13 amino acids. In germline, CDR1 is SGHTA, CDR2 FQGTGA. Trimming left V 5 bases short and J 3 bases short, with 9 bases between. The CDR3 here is CASSLERTDTQYF. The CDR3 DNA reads TGTGCCAGCAGCCTGGAGAGGACAGATACGCAGTATTTT.

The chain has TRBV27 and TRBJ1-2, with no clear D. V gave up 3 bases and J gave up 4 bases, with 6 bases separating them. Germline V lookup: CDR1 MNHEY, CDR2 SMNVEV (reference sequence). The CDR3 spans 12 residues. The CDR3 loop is CASSFRGYGYTF. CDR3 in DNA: TGTGCCAGCAGTTTCAGAGGCTATGGCTACACCTTC.

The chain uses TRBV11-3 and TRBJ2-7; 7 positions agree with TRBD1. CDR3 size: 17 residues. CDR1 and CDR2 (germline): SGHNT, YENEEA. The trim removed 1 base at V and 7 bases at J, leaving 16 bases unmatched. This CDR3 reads CASSLVPPTGEAGEQYF. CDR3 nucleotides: TGTGCCAGCAGCTTAGTTCCCCCTACAGGGGAAGCTGGTGAGCAGTACTTC. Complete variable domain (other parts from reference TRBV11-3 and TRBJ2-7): EAGVVQSPRYKIIEKKQPVAFWCNPISGHNTLYWYLQNLGQGPELLIRYENEEAVDDSQLPKDRFSAERLKGVDSTLKIQPAELGDSAVYLCASSLVPPTGEAGEQYFGPGTRLTVT.

Here the CDR3 reads CASSTPSGTTDTQYF. The DNA of the CDR3 is TGTGCCAGTAGCACGCCAAGCGGAACCACAGATACGCAGTATTTT. V gene TRBV19 combines with J gene TRBJ2-3, with D perhaps TRBD2 (5 bases). The CDR3 sequence is 15 residues long. Between the trimmed V and J ends, which lost 6 bases and 2 bases, there was a span of 15 bases. CDR1 and CDR2 (germline): LNHDA, SQIVND (reference sequence).

CDR3 DNA: TGTGCCTGGAGTGCCGGGACAGGGAAAAACACTGAAGCTTTCTTT. Translating gives CAWSAGTGKNTEAFF. This chain uses TRBV30 with TRBJ1-1; 9 bases fit TRBD1. V was clipped by 1 base and J by 2 bases; unmatched bases: 5. CDR1 GTSNPN and CDR2 SVGIG come from the germline V gene (reference sequence). The CDR3 has 15 residues.

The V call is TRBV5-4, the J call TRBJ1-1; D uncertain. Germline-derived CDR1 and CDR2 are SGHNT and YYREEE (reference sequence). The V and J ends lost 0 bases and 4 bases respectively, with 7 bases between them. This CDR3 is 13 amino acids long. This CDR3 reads CASSLVSFTEAFF. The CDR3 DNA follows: TGTGCCAGCAGCTTGGTTTCATTCACTGAAGCTTTCTTT.

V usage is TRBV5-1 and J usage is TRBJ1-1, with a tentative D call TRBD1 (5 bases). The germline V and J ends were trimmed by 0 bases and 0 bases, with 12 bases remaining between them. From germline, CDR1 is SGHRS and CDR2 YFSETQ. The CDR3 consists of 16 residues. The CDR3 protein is CASSLGGTGMNTEAFF. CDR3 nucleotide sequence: TGCGCCAGCAGCTTGGGCGGTACAGGTATGAACACTGAAGCTTTCTTT.